The 9 T cell receptor beta chains below all came from one sample that was sequenced in a study of T cell responses to AZD1222 COVID-19 vaccine. The protocol was immunoSEQ multiplex PCR, while the TCRdb copy is restricted to in-frame clones and leaves out a portion. The sample records about 140,000 clones, approximately 89% being singletons. Sample: peripheral blood, taken on day 0 of AZD1222 vaccination. All receptors come from an adult in good health.

This rearrangement joins TRBV27 to TRBJ1-2; possible D gene TRBD1, 5 bases. V dropped 2 bases and J dropped 0 bases, with 10 bases sitting between them. The germline gives CDR1 MNHEY, CDR2 SMNVEV (reference sequence). There are 15 residues in the CDR3. CDR3 protein: CASSLTPGSNYGYTF. The CDR3, as DNA: TGTGCCAGCAGTTTAACCCCAGGGTCTAACTATGGCTACACCTTC.

This clone has just one count. The gene calls are TRBV11-2 and TRBJ2-3; TRBD2 matches at 9 bases. After removal of 3 bases from V and 5 bases from J, the junction contained 6 bases not matched to a gene. This CDR3 spans 15 amino acids. Germline values: CDR1 SGHAT, CDR2 FQNNGV. As DNA, the CDR3 is TGTGCCAGCAGCTTGTTGCGGGGGGGCCTAGATACGCAGTATTTT. It encodes CASSLLRGGLDTQYF.

The J gene is TRBJ2-2, the V gene TRBV11-2; TRBD2 matches 9 bases. Looked up from germline, CDR1 is SGHAT and CDR2 is FQNNGV. The junction had 5 bases not matched to a gene; V was cut back by 5 bases and J by 1 base. The CDR3 is 16 residues long. The CDR3 DNA follows: TGTGCCAGCAGCCTCACTAGCGGGTTGAACACCGGGGAGCTGTTTTTT. Protein sequence: CASSLTSGLNTGELFF.

The J gene is TRBJ2-1, the V gene TRBV7-2; the D gene is possibly TRBD2 (6 bases). V shed 5 bases and J shed 6 bases, with 17 bases lying between them. The CDR3 is 15 amino acids. CDR1 and CDR2 (germline): SGHTA, FQGNSA. The DNA of the CDR3 is TGTGCCAGCAGCCCAACTAGCCGCCAGATCAATGAGCAGTTCTTC. Amino acids: CASSPTSRQINEQFF.

This chain uses TRBV30 with TRBJ1-4; D gene ambiguous. V was cut by 4 bases and J by 0 bases, with 9 bases left in between. The CDR3 extends over 14 amino acids. From germline, CDR1 is GTSNPN and CDR2 SVGIG (reference sequence). As DNA, the CDR3 is TGTGCCTGGAAGAGGGATGCAACTAATGAAAAACTGTTTTTT. This encodes CAWKRDATNEKLFF.

The genes are TRBV30 and TRBJ2-7, with TRBD2 identical over 13 bases. This CDR3 is built from 15 residues. Germline V gene lookup returns CDR1 GTSNPN and CDR2 SVGIG (reference sequence). V gave up 4 bases and J gave up 7 bases; unmatched junction bases: 10. CDR3 residues: CAWNVGLAGAGEQYF. As DNA, the CDR3 is TGTGCCTGGAATGTAGGACTAGCGGGAGCAGGGGAGCAGTACTTC.

The chain is built from TRBV18 and TRBJ2-7, with D tentatively TRBD1 (6 bases). Trimming left V 4 bases short and J 4 bases short, with 17 bases between. The germline V gene encodes CDR1 KGHSH and CDR2 LQKENI. This CDR3 has 15 residues. CDR3: CASSRGPVDVYEQYF. CDR3 coding DNA: TGTGCCAGCTCACGGGGGCCGGTGGATGTTTACGAGCAGTACTTC. Complete variable domain (other parts from reference TRBV18 and TRBJ2-7): NAGVMQNPRHLVRRRGQEARLRCSPMKGHSHVYWYRQLPEEGLKFMVYLQKENIIDESGMPKERFSAEFPKEGPSILRIQQVVRGDSAAYFCASSRGPVDVYEQYFGPGTRLTVT.

This clone occurred once. V is TRBV5-6 and J is TRBJ1-2; D is unclear. V was trimmed by 1 base and J by 4 bases, leaving 8 bases between them. CDR1 and CDR2 from the germline V gene are SGHDT and YYEEEE. The CDR3 totals 13 residues. CDR3 DNA: TGTGCCAGCAGCTTGAGGGAGCCCTATGGCTACACCTTC. The encoded protein is CASSLREPYGYTF. The complete variable domain, with remaining parts taken from reference TRBV5-6 and TRBJ1-2, reads DAGVTQSPTHLIKTRGQQVTLRCSPKSGHDTVSWYQQALGQGPQFIFQYYEEEERQRGNFPDRFSGHQFPNYSSELNVNALLLGDSALYLCASSLREPYGYTFGSGTRLTVV.

The chain employs TRBV7-2 and TRBJ2-7, with D unresolved. Germline V gene sequence: CDR1 SGHTA, CDR2 FQGNSA. The CDR3 is 14 amino acids. V was shortened by 3 bases and J by 2 bases, with 11 bases between the two germline ends. CDR3 nucleotide sequence: TGTGCCAGCAGCTTGGCCGATGGGGCCTACGAGCAGTACTTC. Residues: CASSLADGAYEQYF.